The 17 T cell receptor beta chains listed next were all sequenced from one sample in a study of OX40 agonist ivuxolimab in advanced cancers. The table came from immunoSEQ multiplex PCR; TCRdb's copy has only in-frame clones and leaves some out. The sample has 60,000 or so clones, roughly 90% seen once; the top ten hold about a quarter. The specimen comprised CD4+ or CD8+ T cells sorted from blood, sampled in a trial of the OX40 agonist ivuxolimab. These TCRs come from an adult with an advanced solid tumor such as melanoma, head and neck, liver or kidney cancer.

J is TRBJ1-2 and V is TRBV28; the D is unclear. This CDR3 region has 15 residues. CDR1 is MDHEN and CDR2 is SYDVKM in the germline V gene. V lost 7 bases to trimming and J lost 2 bases, with 17 bases between them. CDR3 DNA: TGTGCCAGCAAAGGTCTCCTCCTCGTCAACTATGGCTACACCTTC. As protein: CASKGLLLVNYGYTF.

The J gene is TRBJ1-2, the V gene TRBV7-2; 7 bases fit TRBD1. J was trimmed by 0 bases and V by 4 bases; bases with no gene match: 5. The CDR3 runs 15 residues. The germline gives CDR1 SGHTA, CDR2 FQGNSA. The CDR3 DNA sequence: TGTGCCAGCAGCTCTTCCGGGACAGCTAACTATGGCTACACCTTC. It yields the protein CASSSSGTANYGYTF. Full variable domain (rest looked up from reference TRBV7-2 and TRBJ1-2): GAGVSQSPSNKVTEKGKDVELRCDPISGHTALYWYRQSLGQGLEFLIYFQGNSAPDKSGLPSDRFSAERTGGSVSTLTIQRTQQEDSAVYLCASSSSGTANYGYTFGSGTRLTVV.

This rearrangement joins TRBV5-1 to TRBJ2-5; D unclear. The CDR3 runs 11 residues. The V gene lost 4 bases and the J gene lost 1 base, with 2 bases spanning the gap. CDR1 and CDR2 (germline): SGHRS, YFSETQ. CDR3 DNA sequence: TGCGCCAGCAGCACCCAAGAGACCCAGTACTTC. It translates to CASSTQETQYF.

The rearrangement uses TRBV19 and TRBJ2-1; 7 nucleotides align to TRBD2. This CDR3 contains 14 residues. The J segment lost 4 bases and the V segment lost 3 bases, leaving 3 bases of the junction unmatched. Germline assignment: CDR1 LNHDA and CDR2 SQIVND (reference sequence). CDR3 region: CASSILAAYNEQFF. DNA of the CDR3: TGTGCCAGTAGTATCCTAGCGGCTTACAATGAGCAGTTCTTC.

The chain employs TRBV19 and TRBJ2-4; 9 nucleotides match TRBD1. The CDR3 extends over 18 amino acids. The germline V gene has CDR1 LNHDA and CDR2 SQIVND (reference sequence). The V gene end was trimmed by 6 bases and the J gene end by 0 bases; junction bases not matched to a gene: 12. The CDR3 DNA is TGTGCCAGTAGCCCCAGGACAGGGGATCCGCTAGCCAAAAACATTCAGTACTTC. Translated, it gives CASSPRTGDPLAKNIQYF.

The chain carries TRBV7-9 and TRBJ2-3; unclear D gene. The ends were cut back, 7 bases at V and 0 bases at J, with 8 bases in the middle. CDR3 length equals 13 residues. Germline CDR1 reads SEHNR; CDR2 reads FQNEAQ (reference sequence). The CDR3 DNA sequence: TGTGCCAGCACCCCAAGAAGCACAGATACGCAGTATTTT. It specifies CASTPRSTDTQYF.

This clone has a single count. For the CDR3, the DNA is TGTGCCAGCAGTAACAACCCCGATCTCAGTCAGCCCCAGCATTTT. Translating gives CASSNNPDLSQPQHF. V usage is TRBV2 and J usage is TRBJ1-5; D is unclear. V gave up 5 bases and J gave up 6 bases, with 17 bases separating them. The germline V gene has CDR1 SNHLY and CDR2 FYNNEI. This CDR3 region has 15 residues.

The V and J genes are TRBV12-5 and TRBJ1-1; D uncertain. This CDR3 comprises 11 residues. CDR1 is LGHNT and CDR2 is FRNRAP in the germline V gene. V was trimmed by 6 bases and J by 3 bases, leaving 5 bases between them. The DNA for the CDR3 is TGTGCTAGTGGACCCGACACTGAAGCTTTCTTT. Amino acids: CASGPDTEAFF.

The chain links TRBV11-2 to TRBJ2-1; D uncertain. V lost 4 bases and J 7 bases, leaving 5 bases between the germline ends. Germline V gene data show CDR1 as SGHAT and CDR2 as FQNNGV. The CDR3 has 11 amino acids. CDR3 loop: CASSSQNEQFF. In DNA, the CDR3 is TGTGCCAGCAGCTCGCAAAATGAGCAGTTCTTC.

The J gene is TRBJ1-6, the V gene TRBV28; D is possibly TRBD1 (5 bases). Germline V gene sequence: CDR1 MDHEN, CDR2 SYDVKM. The CDR3 runs to 14 residues. Trimming pared 6 bases from V and 7 bases from J, leaving 13 bases between. CDR3 nucleotide sequence: TGTGCCAGCAGGGGCGGGGCCTCCAATTCACCCCTCCACTTT. Translation: CASRGGASNSPLHF.

The chain is built from TRBV19 and TRBJ2-1; D not certain. The V end was cut by 6 bases, the J end by 4 bases, with 7 bases between. The germline V gene has CDR1 LNHDA and CDR2 SQIVND (reference sequence). CDR3 length: 12 residues. The CDR3 here is CASRDNYNEQFF. CDR3 sequence (DNA): TGTGCCAGTAGAGATAATTACAATGAGCAGTTCTTC.

The chain links TRBV2 to TRBJ1-5; 9 bases are shared with TRBD1. V lost 6 bases, J lost 3 bases, and 9 bases stayed unmatched. Germline V gene lookup returns CDR1 SNHLY and CDR2 FYNNEI. This CDR3 contains 16 residues. The DNA for the CDR3 is TGTGCCAGCAGCAACGAAGGGACAGGGTCCAATCAGCCCCAGCATTTT. Its translation: CASSNEGTGSNQPQHF. Based on the CDR3 plus reference TRBV2 and TRBJ1-5, the full variable domain is EPEVTQTPSHQVTQMGQEVILRCVPISNHLYFYWYRQILGQKVEFLVSFYNNEISEKSEIFDDQFSVERPDGSNFTLKIRSTKLEDSAMYFCASSNEGTGSNQPQHFGDGTRLSIL.

V usage is TRBV4-3 and J usage is TRBJ2-6; D may be TRBD2 (6 bases). V shed 4 bases and J shed 1 base, with 11 bases lying between them. There are 16 residues in the CDR3. CDR1 and CDR2 (germline): LGHNA, YSLEER. The CDR3 nucleotides read TGCGCCAGCAGCCTTTATGGGGGGTCTGGGGCCAACGTCCTGACTTTC. Protein product: CASSLYGGSGANVLTF.

The gene calls are TRBV4-1 and TRBJ2-1, with TRBD2 matching 13 bases. The V gene end was trimmed by 5 bases and the J gene end by 7 bases; junction bases not matched to a gene: 5. There are 15 residues in the CDR3. The germline V gene has CDR1 MGHRA and CDR2 YSYEKL. CDR3 sequence reads: CASSGLAGARNEQFF. CDR3 nucleotides: TGCGCCAGCAGCGGACTAGCGGGAGCGAGAAATGAGCAGTTCTTC.

The J gene is TRBJ1-5, the V gene TRBV21-1. TRBV21-1 is described as a pseudogene. The CDR3 is 20 amino acids. This chain's CDR3 is CASRPGREGQILYSNQPQHF. As DNA, the CDR3 is TGTGCCAGCAGGCCTGGAAGGGAGGGACAGATCCTCTATAGCAATCAGCCCCAGCATTTT.

The rearrangement uses TRBV28 and TRBJ2-4, with D unclear. CDR1 and CDR2 (germline): MDHEN, SYDVKM. The CDR3 length is 16 residues. The ends were cut back, 2 bases at V and 0 bases at J, with 11 bases in the middle. The CDR3 DNA reads as TGTGCCAGCAGTTTAATGGTCAGCTTAGCCAAAAACATTCAGTACTTC. It yields the protein CASSLMVSLAKNIQYF.

This chain connects TRBV19 to TRBJ1-2, with TRBD1 identical over 8 bases. In germline, CDR1 is LNHDA, CDR2 SQIVND (reference sequence). CDR3 size: 15 residues. The J segment lost 7 bases and the V segment lost 4 bases, leaving 11 bases of the junction unmatched. This CDR3 is CASSRFPGQVFGYTF. Written as DNA, the CDR3 is TGTGCCAGTAGTAGGTTCCCGGGACAGGTGTTTGGCTACACCTTC. The complete variable domain, with remaining parts taken from reference TRBV19 and TRBJ1-2, reads DGGITQSPKYLFRKEGQNVTLSCEQNLNHDAMYWYRQDPGQGLRLIYYSQIVNDFQKGDIAEGYSVSREKKESFPLTVTSAQKNPTAFYLCASSRFPGQVFGYTFGSGTRLTVV.